The 27 T cell receptor beta chains below were found in one sample sequenced in a study of blood T cell repertoires in COVID-19. Using immunoSEQ multiplex PCR, the repertoire was profiled, and TCRdb retains in-frame clones only, with some absent. The repertoire consists of about 210,000 clones, with 70% to 90% occurring once and the leading ten covering 1.2%. Material for sequencing was PBMCs or T cells enriched from blood (not recorded which). The receptor source for this set is a man aged 25 to 45 who had recovered from COVID-19.

This chain uses TRBV7-8 with TRBJ1-3; 8 nucleotides line up with TRBD1. With 3 bases clipped from V and 6 bases from J, the junction kept 16 bases outside the gene matches. The V gene's germline CDR1 is SGHVS and CDR2 FQNEAQ. This CDR3 has 18 amino acids. Here the CDR3 DNA reads TGTGCCAGCAGCTTGCGCCTTGGACGAACAGGGGGGACAAACACCATATATTTT. It specifies CASSLRLGRTGGTNTIYF.

A single count supports this clone. The chain has TRBV15 and TRBJ1-5; 8 bases line up with TRBD1. The length of the CDR3 is 16 residues. Germline V lookup: CDR1 LNHNV, CDR2 YYDKDF (reference sequence). With V trimmed by 1 base and J by 2 bases, 4 bases remained unmatched. This chain's CDR3 is CATSRGGGQGNQPQHF. The CDR3 nucleotides read TGTGCCACCAGCAGAGGGGGGGGACAGGGCAATCAGCCCCAGCATTTT.

The chain uses TRBV18 and TRBJ1-5; 10 bases align to TRBD1. Germline CDR1 and CDR2: KGHSH and LQKENI. The CDR3 has 17 residues. J lost 1 base, V lost 3 bases, and 6 bases had no gene match. The CDR3 DNA reads TGTGCCAGCTCACCCAGGGGGACAGGGGAAAGCAATCAGCCCCAGCATTTT. Translated, it gives CASSPRGTGESNQPQHF.

This rearrangement joins TRBV7-2 to TRBJ2-7; 7 bases agree with TRBD1. CDR1 is SGHTA and CDR2 is FQGNSA in the germline V gene. This CDR3 contains 14 residues. V lost 5 bases, J lost 3 bases, and 7 bases stayed unmatched. The CDR3, as DNA: TGTGCCAGCAGCAACGGACAGGTTGTCTACGAGCAGTACTTC. As protein: CASSNGQVVYEQYF.

V and J are TRBV5-4 and TRBJ2-1; 9 nucleotides agree with TRBD2. The ends lost 0 bases at V and 9 bases at J; junction bases unmatched: 7. In germline, CDR1 is SGHNT, CDR2 YYREEE (reference sequence). The CDR3 loop spans 15 amino acids. CDR3 DNA sequence: TGTGCCAGCAGCTTGGCTAGCGGGACCTACGGTGAGCAGTTCTTC. It yields the protein CASSLASGTYGEQFF. The full variable domain, in which reference TRBV5-4 and TRBJ2-1 provide the parts outside the CDR3, is ETGVTQSPTHLIKTRGQQVTLRCSSQSGHNTVSWYQQALGQGPQFIFQYYREEENGRGNFPPRFSGLQFPNYSSELNVNALELDDSALYLCASSLASGTYGEQFFGPGTRLTVL.

Points on this clone: Other DNA variants within this sample encode the same CDR3. V gene TRBV19 combines with J gene TRBJ2-7; 8 bases are shared with TRBD1. J lost 2 bases, V lost 4 bases, and 7 bases had no gene match. Germline CDR1 LNHDA, CDR2 SQIVND (reference sequence). CDR3 length equals 15 residues. CDR3 amino acids: CASSTPGQGAYEQYF. The CDR3 region has the DNA TGTGCCAGTAGTACCCCCGGACAGGGAGCCTACGAGCAGTACTTC.

The chain recombines TRBV28 with TRBJ2-2; 9 bases agree with TRBD2. With 4 bases clipped from V and 6 bases from J, the junction kept 9 bases outside the gene matches. CDR3 length: 16 residues. Germline V CDR1 and CDR2: MDHEN, SYDVKM. The CDR3 bases are TGTGCCAGCAGTTCGCCCGGGACTAGCTTCTCCGGGGAGCTGTTTTTT. Amino acid sequence: CASSSPGTSFSGELFF.

This clone came up a few times. The chain recombines TRBV5-5 with TRBJ2-7; TRBD1 agrees at 7 bases. V lost 4 bases and J lost 3; bases outside the gene matches: 10. This CDR3 has 15 amino acids. Per germline, CDR1 SGHKS and CDR2 YYEKEE (reference sequence). The CDR3 sequence: CASSLLQGPLYEQYF. CDR3 nucleotides: TGTGCCAGCAGCCTCTTACAGGGGCCCCTCTACGAGCAGTACTTC.

The chain is built from TRBV13 and TRBJ1-2; 10 bases map to TRBD1. CDR1 PRHDT and CDR2 FYEKMQ come from the germline V gene (reference sequence). The CDR3 covers 16 residues. Trimming cost V 3 bases and J 4 bases; bases outside gene matches: 8. CDR3: CASSFGTGASGYGYTF. The CDR3 DNA follows: TGTGCCAGCAGCTTCGGGACAGGGGCGTCGGGCTATGGCTACACCTTC. The full variable domain, its missing parts supplied by reference TRBV13 and TRBJ1-2, is AAGVIQSPRHLIKEKRETATLKCYPIPRHDTVYWYQQGPGQDPQFLISFYEKMQSDKGSIPDRFSAQQFSDYHSELNMSSLELGDSALYFCASSFGTGASGYGYTFGSGTRLTVV.

The chain uses TRBV10-3 and TRBJ2-2; D is ambiguous. The germline CDR1 and CDR2 sequences are ENHRY and SYGVKD. V was pared by 11 bases and J by 1 base, with 14 bases between. This CDR3 has 14 amino acids. CDR3 loop: CAAATAENTGELFF. The CDR3 DNA reads as TGTGCCGCGGCCACGGCGGAGAACACCGGGGAGCTGTTTTTT.

This chain joins TRBV11-2 and TRBJ2-5, with TRBD2 matching over 7 bases. V dropped 5 bases and J dropped 2; count of bases not matched to a gene: 11. From germline, CDR1 is SGHAT and CDR2 FQNNGV. The length of the CDR3 is 16 residues. CDR3 coding DNA: TGTGCCAGCAGCACCGGGACTAAGACAAGTCAAGAGACCCAGTACTTC. Translation: CASSTGTKTSQETQYF.

This chain connects TRBV5-1 to TRBJ2-5; 11 bases fit TRBD2. This CDR3 comprises 14 residues. Germline values: CDR1 SGHRS, CDR2 YFSETQ. Trimming took 1 base from V and 5 from J; bases not matched to a gene: 1. CDR3 residues: CASSLSSGGETQYF. DNA for the CDR3: TGCGCCAGCAGCTTGTCTAGCGGGGGGGAGACCCAGTACTTC.

The gene calls are TRBV12-2 and TRBJ2-7; the table gives TRBD2 as D, unverified against the DNA. TRBV12-2 is shown as a pseudogene. This CDR3 contains 16 residues. For the CDR3, the DNA is TGTGCAAGTCGCCTTCCGCGCCAGCGGGGATCCTACGAGCAGTACTTC. The encoded protein is CASRLPRQRGSYEQYF.

This chain links TRBV11-2 with TRBJ2-2; D is possibly TRBD2 (6 bases). The CDR3 spans 15 residues. Germline values: CDR1 SGHAT, CDR2 FQNNGV. Between the trimmed V and J ends, which lost 2 bases and 6 bases, there was a span of 13 bases. CDR3 sequence reads: CASSLLRGGAGELFF. CDR3 sequence (DNA): TGTGCCAGCAGCTTACTTCGAGGCGGGGCCGGGGAGCTGTTTTTT.

The rearrangement uses TRBV5-1 and TRBJ2-7; 11 nucleotides match TRBD2. The CDR3 has 14 residues. Looked up from germline, CDR1 is SGHRS and CDR2 is YFSETQ. After removal of 5 bases from V and 6 bases from J, the junction contained 7 bases not matched to a gene. The CDR3 protein is CASRIAGGPLEQYF. CDR3 sequence (DNA): TGCGCCAGCAGGATAGCGGGGGGGCCTCTCGAGCAGTACTTC. The complete variable domain, with remaining parts taken from reference TRBV5-1 and TRBJ2-7, reads KAGVTQTPRYLIKTRGQQVTLSCSPISGHRSVSWYQQTPGQGLQFLFEYFSETQRNKGNFPGRFSGRQFSNSRSEMNVSTLELGDSALYLCASRIAGGPLEQYFGPGTRLTVT.

The chain combines TRBV11-2 with TRBJ2-1; weak D call: TRBD1 (6 bases). The CDR3 sequence is 14 residues long. Between the trimmed V and J ends, which lost 5 bases and 7 bases, there was a span of 15 bases. CDR1 and CDR2 from the germline V gene are SGHAT and FQNNGV. The CDR3 here is CASSDQSRGNEQFF. CDR3 nucleotides: TGTGCCAGCAGCGACCAGAGCAGGGGTAATGAGCAGTTCTTC. The full variable domain, in which reference TRBV11-2 and TRBJ2-1 provide the parts outside the CDR3, is EAGVAQSPRYKIIEKRQSVAFWCNPISGHATLYWYQQILGQGPKLLIQFQNNGVVDDSQLPKDRFSAERLKGVDSTLKIQPAKLEDSAVYLCASSDQSRGNEQFFGPGTRLTVL.

This chain joins TRBV18 and TRBJ1-1; tentative D call: TRBD1 (6 bases). Trimming shortened V by 1 base and J by 8 bases, and 14 bases separated the two germline ends. The CDR3 is made up of 14 amino acids. The germline CDR1 and CDR2 sequences are KGHSH and LQKENI. In DNA, the CDR3 is TGTGCCAGCTCACCACGAGCAGGGGAGGGGGAAGCTTTCTTT. This sequence encodes CASSPRAGEGEAFF.

This clone has just one count. The chain links TRBV5-1 to TRBJ2-7; the D gene is possibly TRBD1 (6 bases). The germline V gene has CDR1 SGHRS and CDR2 YFSETQ. V was cut by 7 bases and J by 0 bases, with 23 bases left in between. The CDR3 has 17 amino acids. The CDR3 sequence: CASGKSDRSRSSYEQYF. For the CDR3, the DNA is TGCGCCAGCGGCAAAAGTGACAGGTCAAGGAGCTCCTACGAGCAGTACTTC.

The DNA for the CDR3 is TGTGCCAGCAGCGGACTAGTTTCGGCGAATGAGCAGTTCTTC. It encodes CASSGLVSANEQFF. The rearrangement uses TRBV6-2 or TRBV6-3 and TRBJ2-1; 7 positions match TRBD2. This CDR3 spans 14 amino acids. CDR1 and CDR2 (germline): MNHEY, SVGEGT. The trim removed 6 bases at V and 7 bases at J, leaving 9 bases unmatched.

The genes are TRBV10-2 and TRBJ2-7, with 9 bases matching TRBD2. CDR1 and CDR2 from the germline V gene are WSHSY and SAAADI. The CDR3 loop spans 16 amino acids. V trimming: 6 bases; J trimming: 2 bases; junction bases outside the gene matches: 11. Here the CDR3 DNA reads TGCGCCAGCAGAAAGGGTGTAGCGGGGGCAGCCTACGAGCAGTACTTC. The encoded protein is CASRKGVAGAAYEQYF.

The V and J genes are TRBV27 and TRBJ1-5; no clear D. Germline assignment: CDR1 MNHEY and CDR2 SMNVEV (reference sequence). The length of the CDR3 is 15 residues. Trimming removed 4 bases from V and 7 bases from J, with 17 bases in between. CDR3 sequence: CASSSHLTRHQPQHF. The CDR3 DNA follows: TGTGCCAGCAGTTCCCATTTGACCAGGCACCAGCCCCAGCATTTT.

This clone was counted a few times. This sequence joins TRBV30 and TRBJ2-1; D call uncertain. Between the trimmed V and J ends, which lost 3 bases and 4 bases, there was a span of 13 bases. The CDR3 is 14 residues long. The germline V gene has CDR1 GTSNPN and CDR2 SVGIG (reference sequence). CDR3 nucleotides: TGTGCCTGGAGATTGGGCCCGGCTTACAATGAGCAGTTCTTC. It translates to CAWRLGPAYNEQFF.

The chain carries TRBV28 and TRBJ2-7, with D perhaps matching TRBD2 (6 bases). Germline-derived CDR1 and CDR2 are MDHEN and SYDVKM. Trimming stripped 2 bases from V and 5 bases from J, with 16 bases between. The CDR3 is made up of 15 amino acids. The CDR3 protein is CASSLGGDLLNEQYF. The CDR3 DNA is TGTGCCAGCAGTTTAGGCGGGGACCTCCTCAACGAGCAGTACTTC.

In DNA, the CDR3 is TGTGCCAGCACAAACCCAGGGTGGGTAAACTATGGCTACACCTTC. Protein product: CASTNPGWVNYGYTF. The V call is TRBV11-2, the J call TRBJ1-2, with D possibly TRBD1 on 5 matching bases. The CDR3 has 15 amino acids. Germline V gene sequence: CDR1 SGHAT, CDR2 FQNNGV. Trimming removed 7 bases from V and 2 bases from J, with 17 bases in between.

The V gene is TRBV7-2, the J gene TRBJ2-1; the match to TRBD2 covers 10 bases. With V trimmed by 0 bases and J by 4 bases, 9 bases remained unmatched. Germline V CDR1 and CDR2: SGHTA, FQGNSA. This CDR3 region has 18 residues. The CDR3 sequence: CASSLAATRTSGYNEQFF. CDR3 sequence (DNA): TGTGCCAGCAGCTTAGCGGCGACAAGGACTAGCGGTTACAATGAGCAGTTCTTC. Complete variable domain (other parts from reference TRBV7-2 and TRBJ2-1): GAGVSQSPSNKVTEKGKDVELRCDPISGHTALYWYRQSLGQGLEFLIYFQGNSAPDKSGLPSDRFSAERTGGSVSTLTIQRTQQEDSAVYLCASSLAATRTSGYNEQFFGPGTRLTVL.

DNA for the CDR3: TGTGCCACCAGTGCCCAAACGACTAGCGGGACCAACAATGAGCAGTTCTTC. Translated, it gives CATSAQTTSGTNNEQFF. J is TRBJ2-1 and V is TRBV24-1; the match to TRBD2 covers 11 bases. Germline assignment: CDR1 KGHDR and CDR2 SFDVKD. The CDR3 runs to 17 residues. The V gene end was trimmed by 5 bases and the J gene end by 5 bases; junction bases not matched to a gene: 10.

V and J are TRBV24-1 and TRBJ2-3; TRBD2 is a possible D gene (5 bases). The CDR3 covers 13 residues. Germline assignment: CDR1 KGHDR and CDR2 SFDVKD. With 7 bases removed from V and 5 bases from J, the gap between germline ends came to 12 bases. The DNA for the CDR3 is TGTGCCACCAGCTCCACTAGTTTAGATACGCAGTATTTT. It codes for CATSSTSLDTQYF.